This passage covers 26 T cell receptor beta chains from one sample sequenced in a study of identical twins. A single record per CDR3 protein comes from TCRdb applying MiXCR to the 5' RACE reads. The data show 1.5 million to 2 million distinct CDR3 sequences, roughly a third seen once. The source material was cord blood. These receptor sequences come from a newborn girl in good health.

With regard to this clonotype: This may be a read error, as it is one base from a much larger clone. This chain links TRBV6-2 or TRBV6-3 with TRBJ2-1; possibly TRBD1 for D (6 bases). In germline, CDR1 is MNHEY, CDR2 SVGEGT. V was cut by 6 bases and J by 2 bases, with 8 bases left in between. This CDR3 contains 13 residues. The CDR3 coding sequence is TGTGCCAGCAGGGACAGCACCTACAATGAGCAGTTCTTC. This translates into CASRDSTYNEQFF.

This clonotype was seen repeatedly, ten times or more. The chain has TRBV29-1 and TRBJ2-5; 7 bases match TRBD1. Per the germline V gene, CDR1 is SQVTM and CDR2 is ANQGSEA. The CDR3 has 11 residues. The V segment lost 5 bases and the J segment 5 bases; nucleotides outside the gene matches: 2. CDR3 amino acids: CSVKGAETQYF. In DNA form, the CDR3 reads TGCAGCGTTAAGGGGGCCGAGACCCAGTACTTC.

This rearrangement joins TRBV5-1 to TRBJ1-1, with D perhaps TRBD1 (5 bases). CDR1 is SGHRS, CDR2 YFSETQ, per germline. The ends were cut back, 5 bases at V and 6 bases at J, with 14 bases in the middle. CDR3 length: 13 amino acids. The CDR3 DNA follows: TGCGCCAGCAGATGGGGGAGAGGCGCTGAAGCTTTCTTT. This translates into CASRWGRGAEAFF.

Of note for this clonotype: The junction departs from the called germline gene at one end, perhaps through a read error. The CDR3 nucleotides read TGCGCCAGCAGCTTAGAGGGGCGCCCCACAGGTACGCAGTATTTT. This translates into CASSLEGRPTGTQYF. V gene TRBV5-1 combines with J gene TRBJ2-3; D might be TRBD1 or TRBD2, each matching 5 bases. CDR1 SGHRS and CDR2 YFSETQ come from the germline V gene. The CDR3 is made up of 15 amino acids.

This clonotype was found a few times. The chain's CDR3 is CASSPSLSYNEQFF. CDR3 in DNA: TGTGCCAGCAGCCCCTCCCTGTCTTACAATGAGCAGTTCTTC. The V gene is TRBV28, the J gene TRBJ2-1, with unresolved D. With 6 bases removed from V and 4 bases from J, the gap between germline ends came to 13 bases. CDR1 is MDHEN, CDR2 SYDVKM, per germline. This CDR3 has 14 amino acids. The full variable domain, with the rest looked up from reference TRBV28 and TRBJ2-1, is DVKVTQSSRYLVKRTGEKVFLECVQDMDHENMFWYRQDPGLGLRLIYFSYDVKMKEKGDIPEGYSVSREKKERFSLILESASTNQTSMYLCASSPSLSYNEQFFGPGTRLTVL.

The V call is TRBV12-5, the J call TRBJ1-1; D is undetermined. Trimming removed 1 base from V and 4 bases from J, with 7 bases in between. CDR1 LGHNT and CDR2 FRNRAP come from the germline V gene. CDR3 size: 13 residues. CDR3 coding DNA: TGTGCTAGTGGTTTGGCTGGACCCACTGAAGCTTTCTTT. Its translation: CASGLAGPTEAFF.

The gene calls are TRBV11-2 and TRBJ1-2, with TRBD1 matching 10 bases. CDR3 length: 16 amino acids. Losses at the gene ends were 1 base for V and 6 bases for J; bases not matched to a gene: 8. Germline CDR1 and CDR2: SGHAT and FQNNGV. The CDR3 region is CASSLVIGQGGNGYTF. The CDR3 DNA reads as TGTGCCAGCAGCTTAGTAATCGGACAGGGGGGAAATGGCTACACCTTC.

This clonotype appeared a few times. The chain combines TRBV20-1 with TRBJ2-7, with TRBD2 matching over 8 bases. The CDR3 runs to 16 residues. Germline CDR1 reads DFQATT; CDR2 reads SNEGSKA (reference sequence). After removal of 1 base from V and 0 bases from J, the junction contained 8 bases not matched to a gene. CDR3 in amino acids: CSARGRKGLVSYEQYF. The DNA of the CDR3 is TGCAGTGCTAGAGGGAGAAAGGGACTAGTCTCCTACGAGCAGTACTTC.

This chain connects TRBV10-3 to TRBJ1-1; TRBD1 agrees at 11 bases. CDR1 and CDR2 from the germline V gene are ENHRY and SYGVKD. The CDR3 has 14 residues. With 10 bases clipped from V and 5 bases from J, the junction kept 9 bases outside the gene matches. The CDR3 loop reads CATGGQGARTEAFF. CDR3 DNA sequence: TGTGCCACCGGCGGACAGGGGGCTCGGACTGAAGCTTTCTTT.

The chain joins TRBV3-1 to TRBJ1-4; a possible D gene is TRBD1 (6 bases). In germline, CDR1 is LGHDT, CDR2 YNNKEL (reference sequence). This CDR3 contains 15 residues. V was clipped by 1 base and J by 7 bases, with 13 bases between them. The DNA for the CDR3 is TGTGCCAGCAGCCAAGTGGCAGGAGGGGGTGAAAAACTGTTTTTT. Its translation: CASSQVAGGGEKLFF.

This clonotype was seen a single time. This sequence joins TRBV2 and TRBJ2-2; D possibly corresponds to TRBD2 (6 bases). The germline CDR1 and CDR2 sequences are SNHLY and FYNNEI. With 3 bases removed from V and 1 base from J, the gap between germline ends came to 15 bases. This CDR3 has 17 amino acids. This CDR3 reads CASSEGIYGGNTGELFF. The CDR3 DNA sequence: TGTGCCAGCAGTGAGGGGATTTACGGGGGGAACACCGGGGAGCTGTTTTTT.

In nucleotides, the CDR3 is TGCGCCAGCAGCCCCCTGGGGGCCCTCCTCTCCTACAATGAGCAGTTCTTC. Translating gives CASSPLGALLSYNEQFF. The rearrangement links TRBV4-1 to TRBJ2-1; a possible D gene is TRBD1 (6 bases). This CDR3 region has 17 residues. Trimming cost V 4 bases and J 0 bases, with 16 bases left between them. In germline, CDR1 is MGHRA, CDR2 YSYEKL.

This chain connects TRBV25-1 to TRBJ1-1; D perhaps matches TRBD1 (6 bases). Between the trimmed V and J ends, which lost 6 bases and 4 bases, there was a span of 18 bases. CDR1 is MGHDK, CDR2 SYGVNS, per germline. The CDR3 is made up of 15 amino acids. CDR3 sequence (DNA): TGTGCCAGCAGCCCAACAGGGCCATGGGGCACTGAAGCTTTCTTT. Translation: CASSPTGPWGTEAFF.

The chain is built from TRBV20-1 and TRBJ2-1, with TRBD1 matching over 9 bases. J was trimmed by 6 bases and V by 3 bases; bases with no gene match: 9. Germline CDR1 is DFQATT and CDR2 is SNEGSKA (reference sequence). There are 15 residues in the CDR3. The CDR3 DNA reads as TGCAGTGCTAGGGGACAGGGACTTTCCCCCAATGAGCAGTTCTTC. Amino acid sequence: CSARGQGLSPNEQFF.

The chain joins TRBV10-3 to TRBJ1-1; D is perhaps TRBD1 (6 bases). V lost 9 bases and J lost 5, with 16 bases in between. Germline V gene sequence: CDR1 ENHRY, CDR2 SYGVKD. This CDR3 contains 13 residues. The CDR3 sequence: CAMRETGGTEAFF. The DNA for the CDR3 is TGTGCCATGAGGGAGACAGGAGGGACTGAAGCTTTCTTT.

There are a few counts of this clonotype. The chain uses TRBV19 and TRBJ2-7, with 8 bases matching TRBD1. The J call could be wrong; TRBJ2-4 is a better fit for the DNA end. This CDR3 is 14 amino acids long. The germline CDR1 and CDR2 sequences are LNHDA and SQIVND (reference sequence). The CDR3 nucleotides are TGTGCCAGTAGTATGGACAGGGCGGGAAACATTCAGTACTTC. Translated, it gives CASSMDRAGNIQYF.

This clonotype occurred a few times. This chain links TRBV5-1 with TRBJ2-7; D gene unclear. Trimming took 0 bases from V and 7 from J, leaving 20 bases between them. The CDR3 spans 16 residues. Germline V lookup: CDR1 SGHRS, CDR2 YFSETQ. This CDR3 reads CASSLVLARNYNEQYF. The CDR3 nucleotides are TGCGCCAGCAGCTTGGTTTTGGCTAGGAACTACAATGAGCAGTACTTC.

CDR3 amino acids: CASSFRGHYTEAFF. The CDR3 nucleotides are TGCGCCAGCAGCTTCAGGGGACATTACACTGAAGCTTTCTTT. V and J are TRBV5-1 and TRBJ1-1; D might be TRBD1 (6 bases). The CDR3 is 14 residues long. V dropped 2 bases and J dropped 3 bases, with 11 bases sitting between them. The germline gives CDR1 SGHRS, CDR2 YFSETQ.

This clonotype has a handful of counts. The chain employs TRBV29-1 and TRBJ2-1; tentative D call: TRBD1 (5 bases). Trimming removed 2 bases from V and 4 bases from J, with 12 bases in between. Germline V gene lookup returns CDR1 SQVTM and CDR2 ANQGSEA. The CDR3 is 14 residues long. The CDR3 nucleotides read TGCAGCGTTGAACGGCAGGGAAGGTACAATGAGCAGTTCTTC. It encodes CSVERQGRYNEQFF.

This clonotype was seen only a few times. CDR3 in amino acids: CSARDWADDNEQFF. Written as DNA, the CDR3 is TGCAGTGCTAGAGATTGGGCGGACGACAATGAGCAGTTCTTC. The chain has TRBV20-1 and TRBJ2-1; D unclear. Germline values: CDR1 DFQATT, CDR2 SNEGSKA (reference sequence). Trimming cost V 0 bases and J 5 bases, with 11 bases left between them. This CDR3 is built from 14 residues.

With regard to this clonotype: A much larger clone is a single base away; this may be a read error. V gene TRBV24-1 combines with J gene TRBJ2-3; possibly TRBD1 for D (5 bases). The ends were cut back, 9 bases at V and 2 bases at J, with 14 bases in the middle. This CDR3 has 14 amino acids. CDR1 KGHDR and CDR2 SFDVKD come from the germline V gene. DNA for the CDR3: TGTGCCACCGGTGGGGCGGCCCACACAGATACGCAGTATTTT. This encodes CATGGAAHTDTQYF.

The chain combines TRBV5-1 with TRBJ2-3, with D unclear. This CDR3 spans 16 amino acids. The germline gives CDR1 SGHRS, CDR2 YFSETQ. Trimming removed 0 bases at V and 0 bases at J, with 11 bases between. The CDR3 DNA reads as TGCGCCAGCAGCTTGGGGGCCTTCTCTAGCACAGATACGCAGTATTTT. The encoded protein is CASSLGAFSSTDTQYF.

This chain joins TRBV10-3 and TRBJ2-7; 9 bases fit TRBD1. Trimming took 10 bases from V and 0 from J; bases not matched to a gene: 7. Germline V gene data show CDR1 as ENHRY and CDR2 as SYGVKD. The CDR3 sequence is 14 residues long. DNA of the CDR3: TGTGCCACCACCGGGACAGGGAGCTCCTACGAGCAGTACTTC. Its protein is CATTGTGSSYEQYF.

The rearrangement joins TRBV4-2 to TRBJ2-1, with 9 bases aligning to TRBD2. TRBJ2-7 explains the end of the DNA better; the J call may be wrong. The CDR3 is 17 amino acids. Germline-derived CDR1 and CDR2 are LGHNA and YNFKEQ. The CDR3 DNA sequence: TGTGCCAGCAGCCAAGAATTTCCGGGACTAGCTGACAATGAGCAGTACTTC. Residues: CASSQEFPGLADNEQYF.

The J gene is TRBJ1-5, the V gene TRBV2, with D perhaps TRBD1 (6 bases). This CDR3 comprises 15 residues. Per germline, CDR1 SNHLY and CDR2 FYNNEI. V lost 6 bases, J lost 0 bases, and 12 bases lay in between. CDR3 in amino acids: CASRFRTDSNQPQHF. Here the CDR3 DNA reads TGTGCCAGCAGATTTCGGACAGATAGCAATCAGCCCCAGCATTTT. The complete variable domain, with remaining parts taken from reference TRBV2 and TRBJ1-5, reads EPEVTQTPSHQVTQMGQEVILRCVPISNHLYFYWYRQILGQKVEFLVSFYNNEISEKSEIFDDQFSVERPDGSNFTLKIRSTKLEDSAMYFCASRFRTDSNQPQHFGDGTRLSIL.

V gene TRBV10-3 combines with J gene TRBJ1-2; no clear D. Trimming cost V 7 bases and J 7 bases, with 16 bases left between them. This CDR3 region has 13 residues. The V gene's germline CDR1 is ENHRY and CDR2 SYGVKD. The chain's CDR3 is CAINDPKAAGYTF. Written as DNA, the CDR3 is TGTGCCATCAATGACCCCAAGGCGGCTGGCTACACCTTC.